These 11 T cell receptor beta chains share one sample of origin, sequenced in a study of read filtering for tumor transcriptome and immune sequencing. From roughly 0.4 ug of RNA, a library with molecular barcoded alpha/delta and beta/gamma adaptors was made. MiXCR, applied by TCRdb to the reads, yields one record per CDR3 protein. The sample comprises around 130,000 distinct CDR3 sequences, approximately 13% of which are singletons, and approximately 8% rests with the top ten. Source material: a population of CD138-negative cells sorted from bone marrow. All receptors come from a donor older than 35 with multiple myeloma.

The chain couples TRBV19 to TRBJ1-5; maybe TRBD1 (5 bases). Trimming removed 0 bases at V and 7 bases at J, with 13 bases between. There are 15 residues in the CDR3. Germline-derived CDR1 and CDR2 are LNHDA and SQIVND (reference sequence). CDR3 in DNA: TGTGCCAGTAGTATAGATGGGGGGACGAGGCAGCCCCAGCATTTT. This encodes CASSIDGGTRQPQHF.

This sequence joins TRBV7-9 and TRBJ1-1, with 7 bases lining up with TRBD1. CDR1 is SEHNR and CDR2 is FQNEAQ in the germline V gene (reference sequence). CDR3 size: 14 residues. The ends lost 2 bases at V and 4 bases at J; junction bases unmatched: 4. Here the CDR3 DNA reads TGTGCCAGCAGCTTAAGGGGGCTGGCCACTGAAGCTTTCTTT. Residues: CASSLRGLATEAFF.

This clonotype was recorded many times. V is TRBV18 and J is TRBJ1-5; D unclear. CDR1 KGHSH and CDR2 LQKENI come from the germline V gene. The CDR3 is 14 amino acids. Trimming cost V 1 base and J 6 bases, with 10 bases left between them. In DNA, the CDR3 is TGTGCCAGCTCACCACGGGGTTCCGGTCAGCCCCAGCATTTT. It encodes CASSPRGSGQPQHF.

In regard to this clonotype: The junction departs from the called germline gene at one end, perhaps through a read error. The chain links TRBV4-1 to TRBJ2-7; TRBD2 agrees at 10 bases. Germline loops: CDR1 MGHRA, CDR2 YSYEKL. The CDR3 consists of 14 residues. DNA of the CDR3: TGCGCCAGCAGCCAGCTAGCGGGAGCCTACGAGCGGTACTTC. As protein: CASSQLAGAYERYF.

This clonotype was detected many times. The chain has TRBV12-3 or TRBV12-4 and TRBJ2-3; D might be TRBD2 (6 bases). The V gene lost 6 bases and the J gene lost 0 bases, with 16 bases spanning the gap. The CDR3 spans 16 residues. DNA for the CDR3: TGTGCCAGCAGCCCCCCACTAGCAGCTAGCACAGATACGCAGTATTTT. Residues: CASSPPLAASTDTQYF.

As for this clonotype: Relative to the germline gene, one junction end is altered; a read error may explain this. CDR3 amino acids: CATSRDKGRLNSGELFF. The CDR3 region has the DNA TGTGCCACCAGCAGAGATAAAGGACGGCTGAACTCCGGGGAGCTGTTTTTT. V gene TRBV15 combines with J gene TRBJ2-2; D call uncertain. Per the germline V gene, CDR1 is LNHNV and CDR2 is YYDKDF (reference sequence). The CDR3 is 17 amino acids.

This chain connects TRBV6-1 to TRBJ2-6; D not certain. Germline-derived CDR1 and CDR2 are MNHNS and SASEGT. V shed 0 bases and J shed 2 bases, with 5 bases lying between them. This CDR3 region has 15 residues. This CDR3 reads CASSEASTGANVLTF. Here the CDR3 DNA reads TGTGCCAGCAGTGAAGCCTCAACTGGGGCCAACGTCCTGACTTTC.

A few counts support this clonotype. The germline gene is not matched at one end of the junction; a read error may be the cause. The chain uses TRBV4-2 and TRBJ2-5; D is perhaps TRBD1 (6 bases). The CDR3 runs to 14 residues. Germline V CDR1 and CDR2: LGHNA, YNFKEQ. The CDR3 sequence is CASSQVGDKETQHF. For the CDR3, the DNA is TGTGCCAGCAGCCAAGTTGGGGACAAAGAGACCCAGCACTTC.

This clonotype was seen only a few times. The chain couples TRBV18 to TRBJ2-1; TRBD2 agrees at 11 bases. This CDR3 has 15 residues. V lost 4 bases, J lost 4 bases, and 3 bases stayed unmatched. The germline gives CDR1 KGHSH, CDR2 LQKENI. This chain's CDR3 is CASSLGLAEYNEQFF. Written as DNA, the CDR3 is TGTGCCAGCTCACTGGGACTAGCGGAGTACAATGAGCAGTTCTTC. The entire variable domain, with the rest obtained from reference TRBV18 and TRBJ2-1, is as follows: NAGVMQNPRHLVRRRGQEARLRCSPMKGHSHVYWYRQLPEEGLKFMVYLQKENIIDESGMPKERFSAEFPKEGPSILRIQQVVRGDSAAYFCASSLGLAEYNEQFFGPGTRLTVL.

The table lists this clonotype with a few counts. The rearrangement uses TRBV13 and TRBJ2-7; possibly TRBD1 or TRBD2 for D (7 bases each). Germline V CDR1 and CDR2: PRHDT, FYEKMQ (reference sequence). The V gene lost 8 bases and the J gene lost 2 bases, with 19 bases spanning the gap. The length of the CDR3 is 15 residues. The CDR3 protein is CASGARGGYTYEQYF. DNA of the CDR3: TGTGCCAGCGGCGCCAGGGGGGGGTATACCTACGAGCAGTACTTC.

This clonotype was seen a few times. Just one base apart from a much larger clone, this may be a read error. The chain has TRBV4-1 and TRBJ2-7; no reliable D call. CDR3 length: 14 amino acids. CDR1 is MGHRA and CDR2 is YSYEKL in the germline V gene. The DNA of the CDR3 is TGCGCCATCAGCCCTGGCCGAGGCTCCTACGAGCAGTACTTC. It codes for CAISPGRGSYEQYF.